A single sample gave rise to the 24 T cell receptor beta chains below, sequenced in a study of CD4 T cells in relation to SARS-CoV-2 and coronaviruses. Only in-frame clones appear in the TCRdb table, and some are missing; sequencing was by immunoSEQ multiplex PCR. The data hold some 65,000 clones, with over 80% observed a single time. CD4+ T cells from unexposed donors were obtained before the COVID-19 pandemic (2011-2018). Sequenced material: memory CD4+ T cells from PBMCs. These receptors were obtained from a human donor in good health.

This clone was found once. The rearrangement joins TRBV24-1 to TRBJ2-7; D gene unclear. Germline CDR1 is KGHDR and CDR2 is SFDVKD. The V end was cut by 3 bases, the J end by 0 bases, with 5 bases between. This CDR3 is built from 13 residues. The CDR3 coding sequence is TGTGCCACCAGTGATCCAGTCTCCTACGAGCAGTACTTC. It translates to CATSDPVSYEQYF.

This clone was picked up a small number of times. The V gene is TRBV9, the J gene TRBJ2-2; D uncertain. V was cut by 0 bases and J by 0 bases, with 9 bases left in between. The CDR3 covers 16 residues. Germline-derived CDR1 and CDR2 are SGDLS and YYNGEE. The CDR3 is CASSVGPTPNTGELFF. DNA for the CDR3: TGTGCCAGCAGCGTAGGACCGACCCCGAACACCGGGGAGCTGTTTTTT.

The V and J genes are TRBV5-1 and TRBJ2-3; D may be TRBD1 (5 bases). V dropped 0 bases and J dropped 0 bases, with 8 bases sitting between them. Germline V gives CDR1 SGHRS, CDR2 YFSETQ. There are 15 residues in the CDR3. For the CDR3, the DNA is TGCGCCAGCAGCTTGGGGACACTGAGCACAGATACGCAGTATTTT. Translated: CASSLGTLSTDTQYF.

CDR3 sequence: CASSLGQAIAEAFF. The CDR3 DNA sequence: TGCGCCAGCAGCTTGGGACAGGCGATCGCTGAAGCTTTCTTT. V is TRBV5-1 and J is TRBJ1-1; possibly TRBD1 for D (6 bases). This CDR3 spans 14 amino acids. The V end lost 0 bases, the J end lost 6 bases, and 12 bases lay between the germline ends. Germline V gene sequence: CDR1 SGHRS, CDR2 YFSETQ. Supplemented by reference TRBV5-1 and TRBJ1-1, the full variable domain reads KAGVTQTPRYLIKTRGQQVTLSCSPISGHRSVSWYQQTPGQGLQFLFEYFSETQRNKGNFPGRFSGRQFSNSRSEMNVSTLELGDSALYLCASSLGQAIAEAFFGQGTRLTVV.

This clone was recorded only once. J is TRBJ1-5 and V is TRBV2, with 7 nucleotides matching TRBD1. Germline V gives CDR1 SNHLY, CDR2 FYNNEI. The J segment lost 7 bases and the V segment lost 9 bases, leaving 12 bases of the junction unmatched. The CDR3 consists of 14 residues. This CDR3 is CASTGTAEGQPQHF. The CDR3 bases are TGTGCCAGTACCGGGACAGCGGAGGGCCAGCCCCAGCATTTT.

This rearrangement joins TRBV3-1 (or the pseudogene TRBV3-2) to TRBJ1-2; 8 bases are a match to TRBD1. The CDR3 has 15 amino acids. V shed 4 bases, J shed 3 bases, and the junction held 7 bases outside the gene matches. Germline loops: CDR1 LGHDT, CDR2 YNNKEL (reference sequence). This chain's CDR3 is CASSPTLGQDYGYTF. CDR3 sequence (DNA): TGTGCCAGCAGCCCCACCTTGGGACAGGACTATGGCTACACCTTC.

The chain couples TRBV30 to TRBJ2-1, with 13 bases that match TRBD2. J lost 4 bases, V lost 0 bases, and 9 bases had no gene match. The CDR3 runs 18 residues. Per the germline V gene, CDR1 is GTSNPN and CDR2 is SVGIG (reference sequence). CDR3 protein: CAWSVWTSGGKQYNEQFF. The CDR3 coding sequence is TGTGCCTGGAGTGTTTGGACTAGCGGGGGAAAACAATACAATGAGCAGTTCTTC.

The chain has TRBV9 and TRBJ1-5; TRBD1 matches 11 bases. V shed 3 bases, J shed 6 bases, and the junction held 8 bases outside the gene matches. The CDR3 has 16 amino acids. Germline CDR1 is SGDLS and CDR2 is YYNGEE. The CDR3 region is CASSAGGQGGGQPQHF. In DNA, the CDR3 is TGTGCCAGCAGCGCCGGGGGACAGGGGGGAGGTCAGCCCCAGCATTTT. The variable domain in full, with the rest retrieved from reference TRBV9 and TRBJ1-5, is DSGVTQTPKHLITATGQRVTLRCSPRSGDLSVYWYQQSLDQGLQFLIQYYNGEERAKGNILERFSAQQFPDLHSELNLSSLELGDSALYFCASSAGGQGGGQPQHFGDGTRLSIL.

The J gene is TRBJ1-1, the V gene TRBV13; TRBD1 matches at 7 bases. Germline CDR1 and CDR2: PRHDT and FYEKMQ (reference sequence). V shed 5 bases and J 5 bases; nucleotides not matched to a gene: 5. The CDR3 spans 13 residues. CDR3 in DNA: TGTGCCAGCAGCCCACAGGGGAATACTGAAGCTTTCTTT. It codes for CASSPQGNTEAFF.

In DNA form, the CDR3 reads TGTGCCAGCAGTGAGAGACAGGGGGCACAGTTCTTC. Translated: CASSERQGAQFF. This chain uses TRBV25-1 with TRBJ2-1, with 10 nucleotides matching TRBD1. Trimming took 3 bases from V and 13 from J; bases not matched to a gene: 3. Germline CDR1 is MGHDK and CDR2 is SYGVNS. The CDR3 has 12 amino acids.

In its sample, this clone was seen a few times. The chain carries TRBV7-8 and TRBJ1-6; D unresolved. V lost 6 bases to trimming and J lost 7 bases, with 10 bases between them. The CDR3 is 13 amino acids. The germline V gene encodes CDR1 SGHVS and CDR2 FQNEAQ. The DNA for the CDR3 is TGTGCCAGCAGGAATCAGGCAAATTCACCCCTCCACTTT. Protein sequence: CASRNQANSPLHF.

This sequence joins TRBV30 and TRBJ2-2; D is unresolved. The CDR3 length is 13 residues. Germline V lookup: CDR1 GTSNPN, CDR2 SVGIG (reference sequence). V lost 0 bases and J lost 6, with 8 bases in between. The CDR3 region has the DNA TGTGCCTGGAGTGTCGCCACCGCCGGGGAGCTGTTTTTT. Translating it yields CAWSVATAGELFF.

This clone was counted once. V usage is TRBV11-2 and J usage is TRBJ2-3; weak D call: TRBD2 (7 bases). The CDR3 covers 14 residues. Germline CDR1 SGHAT, CDR2 FQNNGV. The V gene lost 5 bases and the J gene lost 13 bases, with 22 bases spanning the gap. Here the CDR3 reads CASSPLIGGRVKYF. CDR3 nucleotide sequence: TGTGCCAGCAGCCCGTTAATAGGGGGGAGGGTCAAGTATTTT.

The rearrangement joins TRBV5-1 to TRBJ1-1, with a possible D match to TRBD1 (5 bases). Germline CDR1 and CDR2: SGHRS and YFSETQ. V was clipped by 4 bases and J by 12 bases, with 19 bases between them. CDR3 length: 13 amino acids. CDR3 protein: CASSPPAGRASFF. The CDR3 DNA reads as TGCGCCAGCAGCCCCCCAGCGGGCAGGGCATCTTTCTTT.

This clone was counted once. The chain is built from TRBV30 and TRBJ2-5, with a tentative D call TRBD1 (5 bases). V lost 3 bases, J lost 7 bases, and 12 bases lay in between. The CDR3 runs 12 residues. Germline V gene data show CDR1 as GTSNPN and CDR2 as SVGIG (reference sequence). The DNA of the CDR3 is TGTGCCTGGAGCCAGGGCTCAGCGACCCAGTACTTC. This encodes CAWSQGSATQYF. The full variable domain, with the rest looked up from reference TRBV30 and TRBJ2-5, is SQTIHQWPATLVQPVGSPLSLECTVEGTSNPNLYWYRQAAGRGLQLLFYSVGIGQISSEVPQNLSASRPQDRQFILSSKKLLLSDSGFYLCAWSQGSATQYFGPGTRLLVL.

This clone was recorded a few times. The genes are TRBV25-1 and TRBJ2-3; D may match TRBD1 or TRBD2 (5 bases each). V dropped 7 bases and J dropped 8 bases, with 13 bases sitting between them. Per the germline V gene, CDR1 is MGHDK and CDR2 is SYGVNS. The CDR3 is 12 residues long. This CDR3 is CASTLAGGTQYF. The CDR3 DNA sequence: TGTGCCAGCACCCTCGCTGGGGGTACGCAGTATTTT.

The J gene is TRBJ1-1, the V gene TRBV5-1, with D tentatively TRBD1 (5 bases). CDR1 is SGHRS, CDR2 YFSETQ, per germline. The CDR3 is made up of 13 amino acids. Trimming cost V 4 bases and J 8 bases, with 15 bases left between them. CDR3 residues: CASSPDGTREAFF. Here the CDR3 DNA reads TGCGCCAGCAGCCCGGACGGGACGAGAGAAGCTTTCTTT.

The chain recombines TRBV30 with TRBJ1-1; D gene unclear. This CDR3 region has 11 residues. Trimming took off 2 bases at V and 10 bases at J, with 11 bases between the two ends. Germline CDR1 and CDR2: GTSNPN and SVGIG (reference sequence). CDR3 DNA: TGTGCCTGGAGTTCAACACCCTTAGCTTTCTTT. As protein: CAWSSTPLAFF. Filled out from reference TRBV30 and TRBJ1-1, the complete variable domain reads SQTIHQWPATLVQPVGSPLSLECTVEGTSNPNLYWYRQAAGRGLQLLFYSVGIGQISSEVPQNLSASRPQDRQFILSSKKLLLSDSGFYLCAWSSTPLAFFGQGTRLTVV.

The CDR3 region is CSVEGESVGGYTF. CDR3 bases: TGCAGCGTTGAGGGTGAAAGTGTTGGTGGCTACACCTTC. The V call is TRBV29-1, the J call TRBJ1-2; D remains ambiguous. Trimming stripped 3 bases from V and 7 bases from J, with 15 bases between. Germline V CDR1 and CDR2: SQVTM, ANQGSEA. The length of the CDR3 is 13 residues.

This clone came up a few times. The chain links TRBV29-1 to TRBJ2-2; D is unresolved. Looked up from germline, CDR1 is SQVTM and CDR2 is ANQGSEA. This CDR3 contains 12 residues. V was clipped by 6 bases and J by 6 bases, with 11 bases between them. The CDR3 region is CSVAEYAGELFF. In nucleotides, the CDR3 is TGCAGCGTCGCCGAATACGCCGGGGAGCTGTTTTTT.

The V gene is TRBV4-2, the J gene TRBJ2-3; 8 bases agree with TRBD2. CDR1 is LGHNA, CDR2 YNFKEQ, per germline. With 6 bases clipped from V and 9 bases from J, the junction kept 11 bases outside the gene matches. CDR3 size: 14 residues. The CDR3 protein is CASRGPGGSSTQYF. The CDR3 nucleotides are TGTGCCAGCAGGGGTCCGGGAGGGAGCTCAACGCAGTATTTT.

The chain is built from TRBV7-9 and TRBJ2-1, with 8 positions matching TRBD2. The CDR3 has 14 amino acids. Trimming removed 2 bases from V and 4 bases from J; junction bases left unmatched: 1. Germline CDR1 reads SEHNR; CDR2 reads FQNEAQ (reference sequence). The CDR3 loop reads CASSLTGGYNEQFF. CDR3 DNA: TGTGCCAGCAGCTTAACGGGGGGGTACAATGAGCAGTTCTTC.

This clone was seen only a few times. The chain uses TRBV10-1 and TRBJ2-7, with TRBD1 identical over 7 bases. CDR3 size: 15 residues. With V trimmed by 0 bases and J by 6 bases, 8 bases remained unmatched. Germline loops: CDR1 WNHNN, CDR2 SYGVQD (reference sequence). CDR3 in DNA: TGCGCCAGCAGTGAGTCAAGAGGGGGCGCCGGCGAGCAGTACTTC. It encodes CASSESRGGAGEQYF.

The genes are TRBV7-3 and TRBJ2-1; 7 bases line up with TRBD1. The V and J ends lost 4 bases and 1 base, in that order; junction bases with no gene match: 7. Per germline, CDR1 SGHTA and CDR2 FQGTGA. This CDR3 spans 16 amino acids. CDR3 sequence: CASSSRGGRSYNEQFF. The DNA of the CDR3 is TGTGCCAGCAGCTCTAGAGGGGGCAGATCCTACAATGAGCAGTTCTTC.